This T cell receptor beta chain appears in the sequencing data of a study of technical replicates of blood from several donors. The repertoire was sequenced with immunoSEQ multiplex PCR; TCRdb's copy has only in-frame clones and lacks some. In the table there are tens of thousands of clones, 92% of which are singletons. CDR3 length: 15 amino acids. Between the trimmed V and J ends, which lost 3 bases and 0 bases, there was a span of 12 bases. From germline, CDR1 is LNHDA and CDR2 SQIVND (reference sequence). The chain recombines TRBV19 with TRBJ2-7; weak D call: TRBD2 (6 bases). Sequenced input: T cells isolated from PBMCs. This receptor was obtained from a human donor in good health. The CDR3 sequence: CASSMGGFSSYEQYF. In DNA, the CDR3 is TGTGCCAGTAGTATGGGGGGTTTCAGCTCCTACGAGCAGTACTTC.